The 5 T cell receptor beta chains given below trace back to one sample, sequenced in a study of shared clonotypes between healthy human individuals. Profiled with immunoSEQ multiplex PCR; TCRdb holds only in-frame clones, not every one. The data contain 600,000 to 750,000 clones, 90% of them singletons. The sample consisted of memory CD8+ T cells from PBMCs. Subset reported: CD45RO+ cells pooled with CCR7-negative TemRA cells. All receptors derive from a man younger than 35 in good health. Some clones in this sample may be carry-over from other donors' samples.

The CDR3 reads CASSHQGNRYGYTF. CDR3 coding DNA: TGTGCCAGCAGTCACCAGGGGAACCGCTATGGCTACACCTTC. This chain links TRBV27 with TRBJ1-2; D perhaps matches TRBD1 (6 bases). CDR3 length: 14 amino acids. Deletions cut 5 bases from V and 4 bases from J, with 14 bases between. CDR1 is MNHEY, CDR2 SMNVEV, per germline (reference sequence).

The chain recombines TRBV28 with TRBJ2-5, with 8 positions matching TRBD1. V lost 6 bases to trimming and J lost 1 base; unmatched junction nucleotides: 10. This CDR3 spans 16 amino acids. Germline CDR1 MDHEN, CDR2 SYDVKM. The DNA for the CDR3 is TGTGCCAGCAGCAGGCCCCGGACAGGGCCCCAAGAGACCCAGTACTTC. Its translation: CASSRPRTGPQETQYF.

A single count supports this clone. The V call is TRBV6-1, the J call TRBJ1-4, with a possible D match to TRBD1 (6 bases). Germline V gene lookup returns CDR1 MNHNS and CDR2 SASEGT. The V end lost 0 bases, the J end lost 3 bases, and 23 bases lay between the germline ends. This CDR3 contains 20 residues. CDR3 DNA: TGTGCCAGCAGTGAAGCGCCAACAGGGTGGGAAATTGGGTCTAATGAAAAACTGTTTTTT. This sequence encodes CASSEAPTGWEIGSNEKLFF.

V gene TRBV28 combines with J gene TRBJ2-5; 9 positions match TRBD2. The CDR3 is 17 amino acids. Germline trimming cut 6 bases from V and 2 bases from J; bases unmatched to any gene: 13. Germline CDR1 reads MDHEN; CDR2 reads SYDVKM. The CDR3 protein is CASSPPPGREGQETQYF. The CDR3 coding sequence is TGTGCCAGCAGCCCACCCCCCGGGCGGGAGGGACAAGAGACCCAGTACTTC.

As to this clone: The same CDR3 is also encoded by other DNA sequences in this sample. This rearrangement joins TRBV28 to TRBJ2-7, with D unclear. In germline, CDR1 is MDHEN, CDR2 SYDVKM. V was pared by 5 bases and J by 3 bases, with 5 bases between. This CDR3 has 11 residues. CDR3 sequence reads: CASSLLYEQYF. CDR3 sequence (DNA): TGTGCCAGCAGTCTCCTCTACGAGCAGTACTTC.